The 9 T cell receptor beta chains below were found in one sample sequenced in a study of shared T cell receptors in the human thymus (TCRdb year 2021). Receptors were amplified or captured by the immunoSEQ multiplex PCR assay. This immuneACCESS table, as held by TCRdb, lists in-frame sequences with V and J called but not all clones. Of the missing ones, under half trace to an unresolved V gene in checked studies; the others have no known cause. The sample includes 63,000 or so clones, with roughly 96% observed a single time. The top ten clonotypes cover approximately 0.035% of the sample. Sequences were obtained from thymocytes. The receptors were gathered from a human donor.

The J gene is TRBJ2-7, the V gene TRBV28, with D perhaps given as TRBD1 or TRBD2 (5 bases each). The V gene's germline CDR1 is MDHEN and CDR2 SYDVKM. Trimming took off 6 bases at V and 1 base at J, with 19 bases between the two ends. CDR3 length: 16 amino acids. CDR3 nucleotides: TGTGCCAGCAGCAGGGACGGTAGCCTGTTTTCCTACGAGCAGTACTTC. Residues: CASSRDGSLFSYEQYF.

This chain links TRBV19 with TRBJ2-1; TRBD2 aligns across 7 bases. The CDR3 has 14 amino acids. The junction had 7 bases not matched to a gene; V was cut back by 6 bases and J by 5 bases. Looked up from germline, CDR1 is LNHDA and CDR2 is SQIVND (reference sequence). CDR3 residues: CASSPRGVHNEQFF. CDR3 sequence (DNA): TGTGCCAGTAGCCCACGGGGGGTCCACAATGAGCAGTTCTTC. Complete variable domain (other parts from reference TRBV19 and TRBJ2-1): DGGITQSPKYLFRKEGQNVTLSCEQNLNHDAMYWYRQDPGQGLRLIYYSQIVNDFQKGDIAEGYSVSREKKESFPLTVTSAQKNPTAFYLCASSPRGVHNEQFFGPGTRLTVL.

V is TRBV4-3 and J is TRBJ1-2, with 8 bases identical to TRBD1. The germline V gene has CDR1 LGHNA and CDR2 YSLEER. CDR3 length equals 15 residues. The V and J ends lost 0 bases and 4 bases, in that order; junction bases with no gene match: 4. For the CDR3, the DNA is TGCGCCAGCAGCCAAGATATCGGGACAGGCTATGGCTACACCTTC. Translation gives CASSQDIGTGYGYTF.

This clone showed up just once. This chain joins TRBV4-3 and TRBJ1-1; D remains unclear. This CDR3 contains 16 residues. V was clipped by 5 bases and J by 0 bases, with 16 bases between them. Germline values: CDR1 LGHNA, CDR2 YSLEER. The CDR3 loop reads CASSRSSAGMNTEAFF. The CDR3 nucleotides are TGCGCCAGCAGCAGAAGTTCCGCGGGTATGAACACTGAAGCTTTCTTT.

This chain joins TRBV15 and TRBJ1-1; possibly TRBD1 for D (5 bases). CDR1 is LNHNV and CDR2 is YYDKDF in the germline V gene (reference sequence). The V end lost 3 bases, the J end lost 2 bases, and 10 bases lay between the germline ends. The CDR3 contains 14 residues. The CDR3 DNA reads as TGTGCCACCAGCAGTCTAGGGGTTAACACTGAAGCTTTCTTT. It is translated as CATSSLGVNTEAFF.

V gene TRBV15 combines with J gene TRBJ2-3; D tentatively reads TRBD1 or TRBD2 (6 bases each). CDR3 size: 15 residues. Germline V lookup: CDR1 LNHNV, CDR2 YYDKDF (reference sequence). The ends were cut back, 5 bases at V and 3 bases at J, with 15 bases in the middle. The CDR3 sequence: CATSHQGGSTDTQYF. In nucleotides, the CDR3 is TGTGCCACCAGCCATCAAGGGGGGAGTACAGATACGCAGTATTTT.

This clone was seen a single time. The chain uses TRBV7-2 and TRBJ1-1, with D maybe TRBD1 (5 bases). CDR1 is SGHTA, CDR2 FQGNSA, per germline. The CDR3 totals 14 residues. The V end lost 10 bases, the J end lost 3 bases, and 18 bases lay between the germline ends. The CDR3 DNA reads as TGTGCCACCCGGGGGAGAAACACGGACACTGAAGCTTTCTTT. Protein product: CATRGRNTDTEAFF.

The rearrangement links TRBV13 to TRBJ2-3; D remains ambiguous. Trimming stripped 3 bases from V and 0 bases from J, with 19 bases between. CDR3 length equals 18 residues. Germline CDR1 PRHDT, CDR2 FYEKMQ (reference sequence). The CDR3 nucleotides read TGTGCCAGCAGCTTCGACACCGGTTCGCCTCCAAGCACAGATACGCAGTATTTT. This gives the protein CASSFDTGSPPSTDTQYF.

V usage is TRBV29-1 and J usage is TRBJ2-1; TRBD1 matches 8 bases. CDR1 and CDR2 from the germline V gene are SQVTM and ANQGSEA. V was clipped by 7 bases and J by 5 bases; unmatched bases: 13. This CDR3 contains 15 residues. DNA for the CDR3: TGCAGCGCTGGTGACGACAGGGGTCGCGACAATGAGCAGTTCTTC. Translating gives CSAGDDRGRDNEQFF.